Below, 21 T cell receptor beta chains from the same sample are listed, as sequenced in a study of T cell responses to AZD1222 COVID-19 vaccine. The repertoire was sequenced with immunoSEQ multiplex PCR; TCRdb's copy has only in-frame clones and lacks some. The table has about 94,000 clones, roughly 90% seen once. Sequencing was performed on peripheral blood, taken 28 days after the second AZD1222 dose. Every receptor here comes from an adult who received the AZD1222 COVID-19 vaccine.

The chain carries TRBV19 and TRBJ1-6; 10 bases line up with TRBD1. The CDR3 is made up of 15 amino acids. Losses at the gene ends were 5 bases for V and 7 bases for J; bases not matched to a gene: 5. Germline V gives CDR1 LNHDA, CDR2 SQIVND (reference sequence). The DNA of the CDR3 is TGTGCCAGTAGTCGCCCGGGACAGGGGAATTCACCCCTCCACTTT. Translating gives CASSRPGQGNSPLHF.

Points on this clone: One junction end does not reproduce the germline sequence, and a read error may be involved. This rearrangement joins TRBV2 to TRBJ1-4, with D tentatively TRBD1 (5 bases). This CDR3 contains 15 residues. Germline V lookup: CDR1 SNHLY, CDR2 FYNNEI. The CDR3 sequence is CASGDYVGENEKLFF. The DNA for the CDR3 is TGTGCCAGCGGTGACTACGTGGGGGAGAATGAAAAACTGTTTTTT.

The table lists this clone with a few counts. The chain combines TRBV3-1 (or the pseudogene TRBV3-2) with TRBJ2-2, with a tentative D call TRBD1 (5 bases). Trimming pared 0 bases from V and 13 bases from J, leaving 9 bases between. Germline lookup yields CDR1 LGHDT and CDR2 YNNKEL (reference sequence). The CDR3 loop spans 12 amino acids. CDR3 protein: CASSQEPGSLFF. The CDR3 DNA follows: TGTGCCAGCAGCCAAGAGCCAGGGTCGCTGTTTTTT.

As DNA, the CDR3 is TGCGCCAGCAGCCGTAGGGATTATAGCACAGATACGCAGTATTTT. It codes for CASSRRDYSTDTQYF. The V and J genes are TRBV4-1 and TRBJ2-3; D gene ambiguous. This CDR3 region has 15 residues. Germline V gives CDR1 MGHRA, CDR2 YSYEKL. V lost 4 bases, J lost 0 bases, and 11 bases lay in between.

This chain links TRBV6-6 with TRBJ2-3, with 11 nucleotides matching TRBD2. Germline V gene sequence: CDR1 MNHNY, CDR2 SVGAGI (reference sequence). The ends lost 5 bases at V and 2 bases at J; junction bases unmatched: 9. The length of the CDR3 is 17 residues. This chain's CDR3 is CASSPQGLAVNTDTQYF. The DNA for the CDR3 is TGTGCCAGCAGTCCCCAGGGACTAGCGGTAAACACAGATACGCAGTATTTT.

The V gene is TRBV27, the J gene TRBJ1-2; TRBD1 is a possible D gene (6 bases). The CDR3 covers 14 residues. Germline-derived CDR1 and CDR2 are MNHEY and SMNVEV (reference sequence). V lost 0 bases, J lost 7 bases, and 12 bases lay in between. The CDR3 coding sequence is TGTGCCAGCAGTTTATCGTGGGGGGCGCCTGGCTACACCTTC. Translating it yields CASSLSWGAPGYTF.

The sample holds a few counts of this clone. The J gene is TRBJ2-7, the V gene TRBV28; 9 positions agree with TRBD2. The CDR3 totals 16 residues. Germline loops: CDR1 MDHEN, CDR2 SYDVKM. Trimming removed 5 bases from V and 0 bases from J; junction bases left unmatched: 8. The CDR3 loop reads CASSGREGSSSYEQYF. In DNA form, the CDR3 reads TGTGCCAGCAGTGGGCGGGAGGGATCGAGCTCCTACGAGCAGTACTTC.

The chain links TRBV10-3 to TRBJ1-3; D is perhaps TRBD1 (6 bases). The germline V and J ends were trimmed by 0 bases and 1 base, with 16 bases remaining between them. The germline V gene has CDR1 ENHRY and CDR2 SYGVKD. The CDR3 totals 18 residues. The CDR3 loop is CAISESSGVYKSGNTIYF. The CDR3 coding sequence is TGTGCCATCAGTGAGTCCTCAGGGGTCTATAAGTCTGGAAACACCATATATTTT.

In its sample, this clone was seen a few times. The chain links TRBV6-5 to TRBJ2-1; 10 bases align to TRBD2. This CDR3 is 15 amino acids long. Per the germline V gene, CDR1 is MNHEY and CDR2 is SVGAGI. Unmatched junction bases numbered 1, after V lost 0 bases and J lost 5 bases. CDR3 sequence: CASSYSGLADNEQFF. Written as DNA, the CDR3 is TGTGCCAGCAGTTACTCCGGACTAGCGGACAATGAGCAGTTCTTC.

The chain carries TRBV29-1 and TRBJ1-2; D unresolved. CDR1 SQVTM and CDR2 ANQGSEA come from the germline V gene. CDR3 length: 13 residues. Trimming cost V 7 bases and J 4 bases, with 16 bases left between them. This CDR3 is CSALLPELYGYTF. The CDR3 bases are TGCAGCGCTTTATTGCCGGAGCTCTATGGCTACACCTTC.

This clone was seen more than once but under ten times. Distinct nucleotide sequences in the sample also encode this CDR3. V and J are TRBV18 and TRBJ2-7; D not certain. The CDR3 runs 12 residues. CDR1 is KGHSH, CDR2 LQKENI, per germline. V was shortened by 3 bases and J by 4 bases, with 7 bases between the two germline ends. For the CDR3, the DNA is TGTGCCAGCTCACCGTCGGATTACGAGCAGTACTTC. This codes for CASSPSDYEQYF.

The chain joins TRBV7-8 to TRBJ2-1, with 8 bases aligning to TRBD2. The V gene end was trimmed by 2 bases and the J gene end by 6 bases; junction bases not matched to a gene: 9. There are 16 residues in the CDR3. Germline CDR1 is SGHVS and CDR2 is FQNEAQ. CDR3 residues: CASSLWGSGISNEQFF. The CDR3 nucleotides are TGTGCCAGCAGCTTATGGGGTAGCGGGATATCCAATGAGCAGTTCTTC.

CDR3 in amino acids: CASSEGYRIEAFF. The CDR3 DNA reads as TGCGCCAGCAGTGAGGGGTACCGGATTGAAGCTTTCTTT. The chain is built from TRBV10-2 and TRBJ1-1; D is uncertain. Trimming took 2 bases from V and 7 from J, leaving 11 bases between them. Germline lookup yields CDR1 WSHSY and CDR2 SAAADI. This CDR3 has 13 amino acids.

This sequence joins TRBV20-1 and TRBJ2-5; D remains ambiguous. The CDR3 spans 11 residues. Per germline, CDR1 DFQATT and CDR2 SNEGSKA (reference sequence). The V gene lost 5 bases and the J gene lost 2 bases, with 6 bases spanning the gap. CDR3 residues: CSARWQETQYF. The CDR3 bases are TGCAGTGCTCGCTGGCAAGAGACCCAGTACTTC.

This clone appeared a single time. V and J are TRBV6-2 or TRBV6-3 and TRBJ1-2; D possibly corresponds to TRBD1 (6 bases). With 0 bases removed from V and 0 bases from J, the gap between germline ends came to 11 bases. The length of the CDR3 is 16 residues. CDR1 MNHEY and CDR2 SVGEGT come from the germline V gene. DNA for the CDR3: TGTGCCAGCAGTTACTCGACGGAGGGGGCTAACTATGGCTACACCTTC. It yields the protein CASSYSTEGANYGYTF.

The rearrangement joins TRBV7-8 to TRBJ2-1; D is unclear. The CDR3 has 13 amino acids. Germline V gene data show CDR1 as SGHVS and CDR2 as FQNEAQ. The germline V and J ends were trimmed by 0 bases and 15 bases, with 15 bases remaining between them. The CDR3 nucleotides read TGTGCCAGCAGCTTAGCGGTGAAGGGATATGTGTTCTTC. This codes for CASSLAVKGYVFF.

The CDR3 DNA reads TGTGCCAGCAGTGAATTGCCCAATCAGCCCCAGCATTTT. Translating gives CASSELPNQPQHF. This chain connects TRBV6-1 to TRBJ1-5, with unresolved D. V dropped 2 bases and J dropped 3 bases, with 5 bases sitting between them. The germline CDR1 and CDR2 sequences are MNHNS and SASEGT. This CDR3 is 13 amino acids long.

The chain combines TRBV19 with TRBJ1-3; no definite D call. Trimming took off 1 base at V and 3 bases at J, with 4 bases between the two ends. Germline loops: CDR1 LNHDA, CDR2 SQIVND (reference sequence). The CDR3 length is 13 residues. The CDR3 DNA reads as TGTGCCAGTAGTATAGGGAATGGAAACACCATATATTTT. The encoded protein is CASSIGNGNTIYF. The variable domain in full, with the rest retrieved from reference TRBV19 and TRBJ1-3, is DGGITQSPKYLFRKEGQNVTLSCEQNLNHDAMYWYRQDPGQGLRLIYYSQIVNDFQKGDIAEGYSVSREKKESFPLTVTSAQKNPTAFYLCASSIGNGNTIYFGEGSWLTVV.

The chain employs TRBV18 and TRBJ2-6, with unresolved D. Trimming shortened V by 3 bases and J by 0 bases, and 9 bases separated the two germline ends. Germline values: CDR1 KGHSH, CDR2 LQKENI. This CDR3 has 16 amino acids. CDR3 in amino acids: CASSPQDVSGANVLTF. The CDR3 bases are TGTGCCAGCTCACCCCAGGATGTCTCTGGGGCCAACGTCCTGACTTTC.

The CDR3 DNA reads as TGTGCCTGCCGGAGGGGACCGTACGAGCAGTACTTC. As protein: CACRRGPYEQYF. The J gene is TRBJ2-7, the V gene TRBV30, with D maybe TRBD2 (6 bases). The CDR3 is 12 amino acids. Germline V CDR1 and CDR2: GTSNPN, SVGIG (reference sequence). Between the trimmed V and J ends, which lost 6 bases and 4 bases, there was a span of 13 bases.

This sequence joins TRBV6-2 or TRBV6-3 and TRBJ2-5; possibly TRBD1 for D (5 bases). The germline V and J ends were trimmed by 5 bases and 4 bases, with 11 bases remaining between them. The CDR3 has 13 residues. Germline V gene data show CDR1 as MNHEY and CDR2 as SVGEGT. This CDR3 reads CASSRQGGETQYF. Here the CDR3 DNA reads TGTGCCAGCAGTCGCCAGGGCGGAGAGACCCAGTACTTC.